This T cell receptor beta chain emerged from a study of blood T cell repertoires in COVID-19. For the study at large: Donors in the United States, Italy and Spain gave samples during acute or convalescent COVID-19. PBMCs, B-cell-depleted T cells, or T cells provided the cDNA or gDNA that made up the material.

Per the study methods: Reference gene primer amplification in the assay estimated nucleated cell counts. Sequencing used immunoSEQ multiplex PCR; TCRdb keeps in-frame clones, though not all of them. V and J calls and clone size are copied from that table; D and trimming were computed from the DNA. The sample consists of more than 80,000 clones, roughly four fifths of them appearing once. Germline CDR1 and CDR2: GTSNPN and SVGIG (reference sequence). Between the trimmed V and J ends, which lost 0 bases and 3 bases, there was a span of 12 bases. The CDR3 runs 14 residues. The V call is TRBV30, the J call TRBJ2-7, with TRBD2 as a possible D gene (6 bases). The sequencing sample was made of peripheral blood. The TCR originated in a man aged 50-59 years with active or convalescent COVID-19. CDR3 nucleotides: TGTGCCTGGAGTGTTGGGACGGGGGACTACGAGCAGTACTTC. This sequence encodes CAWSVGTGDYEQYF. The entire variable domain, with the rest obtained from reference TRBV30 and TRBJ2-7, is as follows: SQTIHQWPATLVQPVGSPLSLECTVEGTSNPNLYWYRQAAGRGLQLLFYSVGIGQISSEVPQNLSASRPQDRQFILSSKKLLLSDSGFYLCAWSVGTGDYEQYFGPGTRLTVT.